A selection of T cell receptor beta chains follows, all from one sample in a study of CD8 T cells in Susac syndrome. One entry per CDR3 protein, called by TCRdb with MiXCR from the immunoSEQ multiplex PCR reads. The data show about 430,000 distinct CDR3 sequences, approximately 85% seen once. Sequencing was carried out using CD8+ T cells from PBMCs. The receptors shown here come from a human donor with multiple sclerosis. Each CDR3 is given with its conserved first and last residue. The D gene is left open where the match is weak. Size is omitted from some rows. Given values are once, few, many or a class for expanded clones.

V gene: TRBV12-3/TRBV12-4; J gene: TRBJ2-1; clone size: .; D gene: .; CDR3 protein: CASSLPSSNNEQFF; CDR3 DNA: TGTGCCAGCAGTTTACCAAGCTCCAACAATGAGCAGTTCTTC
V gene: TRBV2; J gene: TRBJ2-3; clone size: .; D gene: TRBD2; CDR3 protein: CASSGGLVSTDTQYF; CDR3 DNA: TGTGCCAGCAGTGGGGGACTAGTGAGCACAGATACGCAGTATTTT
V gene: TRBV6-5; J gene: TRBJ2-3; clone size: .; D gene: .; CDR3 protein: CASSYGTSETDTQYF; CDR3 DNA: TGTGCCAGCAGTTACGGGACAAGCGAAACGGATACGCAGTATTTT
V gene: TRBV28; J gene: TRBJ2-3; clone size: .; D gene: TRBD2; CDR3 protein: CASSSQTSASTDTQYF; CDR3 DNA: TGTGCCAGCAGTTCGCAGACTAGCGCTAGCACAGATACGCAGTATTTT
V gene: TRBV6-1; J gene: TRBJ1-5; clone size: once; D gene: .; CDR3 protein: CASRVRVLGGTVNYSNQPQHF; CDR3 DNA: TGTGCCAGCAGGGTTCGTGTTTTGGGTGGGACGGTGAATTATAGCAATCAGCCCCAGCATTTT
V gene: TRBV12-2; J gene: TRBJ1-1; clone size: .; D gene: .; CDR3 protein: CASRLTNPTNTEAFF; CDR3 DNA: TGTGCAAGTCGCTTAACCAATCCTACGAACACTGAAGCTTTCTTT
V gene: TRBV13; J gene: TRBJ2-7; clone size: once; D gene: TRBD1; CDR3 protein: CASSSRGTGSYEQYF; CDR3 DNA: TGTGCCAGCAGCTCCCGGGGGACAGGGTCCTACGAGCAGTACTTC
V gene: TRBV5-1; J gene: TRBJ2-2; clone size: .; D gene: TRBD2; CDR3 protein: CASSLRTPTSGGAVGELFF; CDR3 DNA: TGCGCCAGCAGCTTGCGGACTCCGACTAGCGGGGGGGCGGTCGGGGAGCTGTTTTTT
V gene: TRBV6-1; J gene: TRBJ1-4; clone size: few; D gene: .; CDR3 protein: CASSPRGVEKLFF; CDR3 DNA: TGTGCCAGCAGCCCCAGGGGAGTCGAAAAACTGTTTTTT
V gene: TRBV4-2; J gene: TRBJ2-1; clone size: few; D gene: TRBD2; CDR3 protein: CASSQTRLAESYNEQFF; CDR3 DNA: TGTGCCAGCAGCCAAACGCGACTAGCGGAGTCCTACAATGAGCAGTTCTTC
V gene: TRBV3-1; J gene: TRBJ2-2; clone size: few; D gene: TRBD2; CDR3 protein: CASSQGLAGNTGELFF; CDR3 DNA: TGTGCCAGCAGCCAAGGTCTAGCGGGGAACACCGGGGAGCTGTTTTTT
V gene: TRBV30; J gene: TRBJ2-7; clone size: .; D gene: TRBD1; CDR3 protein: CAWAPGTGLSYEQYF; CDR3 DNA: TGTGCCTGGGCCCCAGGGACAGGTTTGTCCTACGAGCAGTACTTC
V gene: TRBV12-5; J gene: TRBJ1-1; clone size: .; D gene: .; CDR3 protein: CASGFISGGPVWTEAFF; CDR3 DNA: TGTGCTAGTGGTTTTATATCTGGGGGCCCCGTGTGGACTGAAGCTTTCTTT
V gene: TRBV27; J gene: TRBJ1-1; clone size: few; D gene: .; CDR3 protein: CASSFTVNTEAFF; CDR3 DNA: TGTGCCAGCAGTTTTACGGTGAACACTGAAGCTTTCTTT
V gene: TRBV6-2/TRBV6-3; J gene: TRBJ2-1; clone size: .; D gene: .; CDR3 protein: CASSPASVEHEQFF; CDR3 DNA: TGTGCCAGCAGTCCTGCGTCTGTGGAGCATGAGCAGTTCTTC
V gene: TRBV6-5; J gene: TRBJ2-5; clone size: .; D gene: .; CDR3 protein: CASNGVQETQYF; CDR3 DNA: TGTGCCAGTAACGGGGTACAAGAGACCCAGTACTTC
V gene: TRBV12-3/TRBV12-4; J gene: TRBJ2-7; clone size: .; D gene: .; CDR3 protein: CASSLPAISYEQYF; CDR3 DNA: TGTGCCAGCAGTTTACCAGCTATCTCCTACGAGCAGTACTTC
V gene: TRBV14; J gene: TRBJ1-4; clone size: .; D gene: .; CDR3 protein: CASSLRAPYEKLFF; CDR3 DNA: TGTGCCAGCAGCCTTAGGGCCCCCTATGAAAAACTGTTTTTT
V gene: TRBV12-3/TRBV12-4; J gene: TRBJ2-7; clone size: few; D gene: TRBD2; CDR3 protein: CASSWGGAYEQYF; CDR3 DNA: TGTGCCAGCAGTTGGGGGGGGGCCTACGAGCAGTACTTC
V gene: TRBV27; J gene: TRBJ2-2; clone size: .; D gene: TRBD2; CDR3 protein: CASSSPTSGYTGELFF; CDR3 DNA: TGTGCCAGCAGTTCTCCGACTAGCGGGTACACCGGGGAGCTGTTTTTT
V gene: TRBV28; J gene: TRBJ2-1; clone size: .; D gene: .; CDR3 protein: CASSSTSNEQFF; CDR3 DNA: TGTGCCAGCAGTTCTACTAGTAATGAGCAGTTCTTC
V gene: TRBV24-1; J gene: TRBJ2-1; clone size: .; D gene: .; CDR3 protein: CATSESDPWNEQFF; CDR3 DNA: TGTGCCACCAGTGAATCCGACCCCTGGAATGAGCAGTTCTTC
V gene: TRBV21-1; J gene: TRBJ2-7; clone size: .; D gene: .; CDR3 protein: CASSSYRSLDTRDYEQYF; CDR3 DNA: TGTGCCAGCAGCAGTTACAGGTCACTTGACACTCGGGACTACGAGCAGTACTTC
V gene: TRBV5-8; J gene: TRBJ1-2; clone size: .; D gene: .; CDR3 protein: CASPRGKYGYTF; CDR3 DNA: TGTGCCAGCCCCAGGGGCAAGTATGGCTACACCTTC
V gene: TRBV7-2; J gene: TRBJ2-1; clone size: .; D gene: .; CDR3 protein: CASSPESTYNEQFF; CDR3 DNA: TGTGCCAGCAGCCCCGAATCAACCTACAATGAGCAGTTCTTC
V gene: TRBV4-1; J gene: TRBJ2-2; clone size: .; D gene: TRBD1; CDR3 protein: CASSQRIPGQGAYTGELFF; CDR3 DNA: TGCGCCAGCAGCCAACGGATCCCGGGACAGGGGGCTTACACCGGGGAGCTGTTTTTT
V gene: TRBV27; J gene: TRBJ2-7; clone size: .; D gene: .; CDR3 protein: CASSLLAERSSYEQYF; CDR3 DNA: TGTGCCAGCAGTCTCTTAGCGGAAAGGAGCTCCTACGAGCAGTACTTC
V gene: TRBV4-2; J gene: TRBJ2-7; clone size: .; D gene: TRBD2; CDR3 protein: CASSQVATSGIYEQYF; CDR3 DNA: TGTGCCAGCAGCCAAGTGGCGACTAGCGGTATCTACGAGCAGTACTTC
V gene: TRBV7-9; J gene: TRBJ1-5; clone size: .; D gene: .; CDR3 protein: CASSLVGMRGGNHQPQHF; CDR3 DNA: TGTGCCAGCAGCTTGGTTGGTATGCGTGGGGGGAATCATCAGCCCCAGCATTTT
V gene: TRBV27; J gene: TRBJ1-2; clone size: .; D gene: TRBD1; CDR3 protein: CASKNRGQWYGYTF; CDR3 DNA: TGTGCCAGCAAGAACAGGGGGCAATGGTATGGCTACACCTTC
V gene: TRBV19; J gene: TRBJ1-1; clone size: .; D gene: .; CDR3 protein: CASSIGGEGTEAFF; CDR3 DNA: TGTGCCAGTAGTATTGGTGGGGAGGGAACTGAAGCTTTCTTT
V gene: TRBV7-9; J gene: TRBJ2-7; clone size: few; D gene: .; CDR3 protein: CASSSDGYEQYF; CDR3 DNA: TGCGCCAGCAGCTCAGACGGCTACGAGCAGTACTTC
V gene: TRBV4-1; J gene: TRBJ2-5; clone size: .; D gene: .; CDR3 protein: CASSQDIAAAETQYF; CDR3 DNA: TGCGCCAGCAGCCAAGATATAGCCGCGGCGGAGACCCAGTACTTC
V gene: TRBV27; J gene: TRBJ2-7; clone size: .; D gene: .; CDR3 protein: CASSLSLDRGFYEQYF; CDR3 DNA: TGTGCCAGCAGTTTATCCTTGGACAGAGGTTTCTACGAGCAGTACTTC
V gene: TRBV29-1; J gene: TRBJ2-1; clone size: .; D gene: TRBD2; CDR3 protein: CSVERLAADYNEQFF; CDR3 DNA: TGCAGCGTTGAAAGACTAGCGGCTGACTACAATGAGCAGTTCTTC
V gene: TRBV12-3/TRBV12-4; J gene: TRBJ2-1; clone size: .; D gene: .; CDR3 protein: CASRPAAAEQFF; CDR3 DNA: TGTGCCAGCAGACCTGCTGCGGCTGAGCAGTTCTTC
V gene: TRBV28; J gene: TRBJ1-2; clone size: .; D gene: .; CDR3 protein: CASSFSHNRRYGYTF; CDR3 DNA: TGTGCCAGCAGTTTCTCCCATAACCGGAGATATGGCTACACCTTC
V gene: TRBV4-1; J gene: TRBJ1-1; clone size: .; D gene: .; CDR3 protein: CASSHAGPNTEAFF; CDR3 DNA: TGCGCCAGCAGCCACGCAGGGCCGAACACTGAAGCTTTCTTT
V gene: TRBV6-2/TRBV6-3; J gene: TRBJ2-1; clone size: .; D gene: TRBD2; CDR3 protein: CASSSSGLAGINEQFF; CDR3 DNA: TGTGCCAGCAGTTCCTCGGGACTAGCGGGAATCAATGAGCAGTTCTTC
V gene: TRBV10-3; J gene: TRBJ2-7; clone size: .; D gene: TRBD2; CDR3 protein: CATRTSVHEQYF; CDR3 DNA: TGTGCCACCAGGACTAGCGTCCACGAGCAGTACTTC
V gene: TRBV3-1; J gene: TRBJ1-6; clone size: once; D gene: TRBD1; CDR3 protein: CASSQRFGQGDSPLHF; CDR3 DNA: TGTGCCAGCAGCCAAAGGTTTGGACAGGGTGATTCACCCCTCCACTTT
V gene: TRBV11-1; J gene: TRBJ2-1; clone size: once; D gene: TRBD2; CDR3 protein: CASSSSSVAGGNEQFF; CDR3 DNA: TGTGCCAGCAGCTCGTCGTCGGTAGCGGGAGGCAATGAGCAGTTCTTC
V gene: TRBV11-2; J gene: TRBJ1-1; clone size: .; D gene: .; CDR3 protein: CASSLSSEGNTKAFF; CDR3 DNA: TGTGCCAGCAGCTTATCAAGCGAAGGTAATACTAAAGCTTTCTTT
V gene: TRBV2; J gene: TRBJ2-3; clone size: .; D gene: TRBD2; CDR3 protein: CASSQTSGGEADTQYF; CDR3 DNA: TGTGCCAGCAGTCAGACTAGCGGGGGGGAGGCAGATACGCAGTATTTT
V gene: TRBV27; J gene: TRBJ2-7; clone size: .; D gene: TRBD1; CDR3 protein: CASSLSGTGYSYEQYF; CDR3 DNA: TGTGCCAGCAGTTTATCCGGGACAGGGTACTCCTACGAGCAGTACTTC
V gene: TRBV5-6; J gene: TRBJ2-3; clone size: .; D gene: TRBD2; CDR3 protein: CASSFVGGSDTQYF; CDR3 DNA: TGTGCCAGCAGCTTCGTCGGCGGGAGTGATACGCAGTATTTT
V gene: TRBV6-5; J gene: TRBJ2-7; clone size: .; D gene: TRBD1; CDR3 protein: CASSYGIGDRAYEQYF; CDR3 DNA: TGTGCCAGCAGTTACGGGATTGGGGACAGGGCCTACGAGCAGTACTTC
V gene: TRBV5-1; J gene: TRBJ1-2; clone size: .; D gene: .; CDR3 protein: CASSLEPGNYGYTF; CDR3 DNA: TGCGCCAGCAGCTTGGAACCGGGAAACTATGGCTACACCTTC
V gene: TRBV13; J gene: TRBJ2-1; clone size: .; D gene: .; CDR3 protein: CASRRLQKYNEQFF; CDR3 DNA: TGTGCCAGCAGAAGGCTACAAAAATACAATGAGCAGTTCTTC
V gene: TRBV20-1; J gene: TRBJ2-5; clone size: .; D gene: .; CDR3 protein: CSALGPVAETQYF; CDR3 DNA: TGCAGTGCTTTGGGCCCGGTCGCAGAGACCCAGTACTTC
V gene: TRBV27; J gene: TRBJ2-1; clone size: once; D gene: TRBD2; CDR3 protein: CASSLYSGGEYNEQFF; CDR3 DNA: TGTGCCAGCAGTTTGTATAGCGGGGGGGAATACAATGAGCAGTTCTTC
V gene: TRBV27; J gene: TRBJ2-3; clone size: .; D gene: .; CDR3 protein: CASSHTRITDTQYF; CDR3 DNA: TGTGCCAGCAGCCATACCCGGATCACAGATACGCAGTATTTT
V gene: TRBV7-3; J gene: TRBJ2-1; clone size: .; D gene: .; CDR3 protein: CASSPLGGDEQFF; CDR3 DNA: TGTGCCAGCAGCCCGCTAGGGGGGGACGAGCAGTTCTTC
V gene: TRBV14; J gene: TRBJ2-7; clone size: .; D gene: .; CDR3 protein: CASSPEDLYEQYF; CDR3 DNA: TGTGCCAGCAGCCCCGAGGACCTCTACGAGCAGTACTTC
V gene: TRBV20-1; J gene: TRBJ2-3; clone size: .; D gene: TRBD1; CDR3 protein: CSAQMDRGLSTDTQYF; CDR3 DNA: TGCAGTGCCCAAATGGACAGGGGGCTTAGCACAGATACGCAGTATTTT
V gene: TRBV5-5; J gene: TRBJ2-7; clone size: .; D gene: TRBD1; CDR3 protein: CASSTGDGTYEQYF; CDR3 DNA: TGTGCCAGCAGCACAGGGGACGGTACCTACGAGCAGTACTTC